This TCR beta chain was obtained from a study of vaccination effects on CD4 cells after COVID-19. Antigen-specific CD4+ T cells expanded by the ViraFEST assay with viral peptide pools were then sequenced. Culture lasted around eleven days before CD4+ T cell isolation. Participants got two doses of BNT162b2 or mRNA-1273 vaccine. Every well housed around 2.1 million PBMC, which grew in culture alongside about 11 IU/ml IL-2 and about 10 ug/ml peptides. The CDR3 spans 18 residues. CDR1 is LGHDT and CDR2 is YNNKEL in the germline V gene (reference sequence). V lost 4 bases and J lost 3; bases outside the gene matches: 15. TCRdb's table, derived via immunoSEQ multiplex PCR, lists solely in-frame clones and lacks some. The data hold around 60,000 clones, with around 73% observed a single time. A remark on this clone: What it binds is not known.

This TCR was recovered from a human donor who received a COVID-19 vaccine. The chain has TRBV3-1 (or the pseudogene TRBV3-2) and TRBJ2-1; TRBD2 aligns across 7 bases. This material consisted of CD4+ T cells from PBMCs cultured with HCoV-229E spike peptides, taken after COVID-19 vaccination. In nucleotides, the CDR3 is TGTGCCAGCAGCCCATCAACCCCCTCTAGCGGTATCTACAATGAGCAGTTCTTC. It specifies CASSPSTPSSGIYNEQFF.